These 9 T cell receptor beta chains share one sample of origin, sequenced in a study of T cells after posttransplantation cyclophosphamide (dated by TCRdb to 2016 to 2018). Library prep was done by the immunoSEQ multiplex PCR assay. TCRdb mirrors the immuneACCESS table, restricted to in-frame sequences. Some clones are absent from its copies; in checked studies, under half trace to an unresolved V gene, and the reason for the others is unknown. The sample comprises about 44,000 clones, and every one was counted more than once. About 2% of the sample is taken by the ten largest. Input material: PBMCs. The receptors originated from a middle-aged man in good health, CMV-negative, and a related stem cell transplant donor.

In its sample, this clone was seen many times. This chain uses TRBV14 with TRBJ1-2, with unresolved D. Germline V gene lookup returns CDR1 SGHDN and CDR2 FVKESK. V shed 4 bases and J shed 7 bases, with 13 bases lying between them. This CDR3 has 13 amino acids. CDR3: CASSPFMRGGYTF. The CDR3 DNA follows: TGTGCCAGCAGCCCATTTATGCGGGGTGGCTACACCTTC.

This clone was recorded at least ten times. A read error may produce the germline difference seen at one junction end. The J gene is TRBJ2-1, the V gene TRBV7-2, with TRBD1 matching over 11 bases. Germline values: CDR1 SGHTA, CDR2 FQGNSA. The CDR3 is 13 amino acids. The CDR3 bases are TGTGCCAGCCGGGACAGGGGGTACACTGAGCAGTTCTTC. Protein product: CASRDRGYTEQFF. The whole variable domain, filled in from reference TRBV7-2 and TRBJ2-1, reads GAGVSQSPSNKVTEKGKDVELRCDPISGHTALYWYRQSLGQGLEFLIYFQGNSAPDKSGLPSDRFSAERTGGSVSTLTIQRTQQEDSAVYLCASRDRGYTEQFFGPGTRLTVL.

This clone occurred many times. This chain links TRBV7-2 with TRBJ1-5; the D is unclear. CDR1 is SGHTA and CDR2 is FQGNSA in the germline V gene. Between the trimmed V and J ends, which lost 1 base and 3 bases, there was a span of 10 bases. This CDR3 is 15 amino acids long. The CDR3 region has the DNA TGTGCCAGCAGCTTAGATTCTGGCCACAATCAGCCCCAGCATTTT. Translation: CASSLDSGHNQPQHF.

This clone was observed many times. DNA for the CDR3: TGTGCCAGCAGCTTTGGACAGGGGAACGATGGCTACACCTTC. Its translation: CASSFGQGNDGYTF. This chain links TRBV7-8 with TRBJ1-2, with TRBD1 matching over 9 bases. This CDR3 has 14 amino acids. The junction had 5 bases not matched to a gene; V was cut back by 3 bases and J by 6 bases. Germline values: CDR1 SGHVS, CDR2 FQNEAQ.

This clone was recorded at least ten times. The chain has TRBV6-6 and TRBJ1-2; D is perhaps TRBD1 (6 bases). The V and J ends lost 0 bases and 0 bases respectively, with 11 bases between them. The CDR3 runs 16 residues. CDR1 is MNHNY and CDR2 is SVGAGI in the germline V gene (reference sequence). CDR3 in amino acids: CASSYSLQGPNYGYTF. The CDR3 DNA reads TGTGCCAGCAGTTACTCCCTACAGGGTCCTAACTATGGCTACACCTTC.

This clone was detected a few times. The chain is built from TRBV4-1 and TRBJ1-2, with TRBD1 as a possible D gene (5 bases). Germline V lookup: CDR1 MGHRA, CDR2 YSYEKL. This CDR3 is built from 14 residues. Trimming took 0 bases from V and 7 from J, leaving 12 bases between them. In DNA, the CDR3 is TGCGCCAGCAGCCAAGATGGAGGGGTCTCTGGCTACACCTTC. Translated: CASSQDGGVSGYTF.

In its sample, this clone was seen many times. V is TRBV2 and J is TRBJ1-1; D gene uncertain. Germline CDR1 reads SNHLY; CDR2 reads FYNNEI. Trimming pared 3 bases from V and 5 bases from J, leaving 7 bases between. The CDR3 runs 12 residues. The CDR3 nucleotides read TGTGCCAGCAGTGACAGTAAAACTGAAGCTTTCTTT. Translating gives CASSDSKTEAFF.

This clone appeared many times. V is TRBV20-1 and J is TRBJ1-1, with D uncertain. The V gene lost 2 bases and the J gene lost 4 bases, with 5 bases spanning the gap. The CDR3 contains 11 residues. Germline CDR1 DFQATT, CDR2 SNEGSKA (reference sequence). The CDR3 is CSARPSTEAFF. Here the CDR3 DNA reads TGCAGTGCTAGACCCTCCACTGAAGCTTTCTTT.

This clone was seen ten or more times. This chain connects TRBV19 to TRBJ1-5; 10 bases map to TRBD1. J gave up 6 bases and V 5 bases, and 7 bases lay outside the gene matches. There are 15 residues in the CDR3. Germline V gene lookup returns CDR1 LNHDA and CDR2 SQIVND (reference sequence). The DNA for the CDR3 is TGTGCCAGTAGTGGGGGTGGGACAGGGGCTCAGCCCCAGCATTTT. This gives the protein CASSGGGTGAQPQHF.